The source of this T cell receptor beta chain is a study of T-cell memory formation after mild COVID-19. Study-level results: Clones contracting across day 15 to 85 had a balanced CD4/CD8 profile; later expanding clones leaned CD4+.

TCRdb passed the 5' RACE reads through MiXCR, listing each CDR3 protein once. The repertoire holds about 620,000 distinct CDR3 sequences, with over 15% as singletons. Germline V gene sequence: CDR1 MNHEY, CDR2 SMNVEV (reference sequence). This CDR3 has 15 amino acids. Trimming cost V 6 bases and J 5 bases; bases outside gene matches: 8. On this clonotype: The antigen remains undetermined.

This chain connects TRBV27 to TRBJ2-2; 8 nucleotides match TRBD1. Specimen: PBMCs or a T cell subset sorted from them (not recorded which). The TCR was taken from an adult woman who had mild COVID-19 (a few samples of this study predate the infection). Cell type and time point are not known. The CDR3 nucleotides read TGTGCCAGCAGCCGACAGGGGCCGGGAACCGGGGAGCTGTTTTTT. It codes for CASSRQGPGTGELFF.